This T cell receptor (beta chain) was identified during a study of T-cell reconstitution after alpha-beta-depleted transplantation in children. There are 14 residues in the CDR3. Per the germline V gene, CDR1 is SGHKS and CDR2 is YYEKEE (reference sequence). A library of TCRbeta sequences, prepared with unique molecular identifiers, was generated. MiXCR was run by TCRdb on the PCR reads, yielding one entry per CDR3 protein. The table includes approximately 300,000 distinct CDR3 sequences, 10% detected once. Of note for this clonotype: Its antigen is currently unknown. It may be a read error: a sequence one base away is much more abundant.

Points from the study as a whole: Reportedly, roughly two months post-transplant, alpha-beta T cells arose from several hundred expanded graft clones.

The sequencing used PBMCs, collected before TCRalphabeta/CD19-depleted stem cell transplant. The clonotype comes from a boy in the first two years of life with acute myeloid leukemia, due to receive a stem cell transplant. This chain connects TRBV5-5 to TRBJ1-1, with D uncertain. The CDR3 loop is CASSLAGLNTDAFF. The CDR3 DNA sequence: TGTGCCAGCAGCTTGGCCGGACTTAACACTGACGCTTTCTTT.